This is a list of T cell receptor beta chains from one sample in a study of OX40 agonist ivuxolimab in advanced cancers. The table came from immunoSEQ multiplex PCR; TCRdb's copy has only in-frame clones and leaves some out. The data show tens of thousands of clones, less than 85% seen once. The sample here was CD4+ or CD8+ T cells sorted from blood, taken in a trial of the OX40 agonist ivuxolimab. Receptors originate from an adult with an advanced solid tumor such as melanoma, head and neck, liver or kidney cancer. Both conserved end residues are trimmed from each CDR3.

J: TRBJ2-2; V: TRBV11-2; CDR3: ASRPAEGAGNTGELF
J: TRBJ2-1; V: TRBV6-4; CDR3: ASSPSGGADEQF
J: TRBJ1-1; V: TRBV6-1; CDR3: ASVRERGTEAF
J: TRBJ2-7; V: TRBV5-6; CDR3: ASSPQGGEQY
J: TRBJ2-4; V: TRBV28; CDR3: ASNGQAPVKNIQY
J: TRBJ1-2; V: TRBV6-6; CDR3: ASSYGPSLNYGYT
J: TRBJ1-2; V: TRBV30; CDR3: AWRGPAMGYGYT
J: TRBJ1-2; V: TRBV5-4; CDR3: ASSLNSVNGYT
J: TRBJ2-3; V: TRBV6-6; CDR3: ASRNGGTDTQY
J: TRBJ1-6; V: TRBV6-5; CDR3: ASSYRVGNSPLH
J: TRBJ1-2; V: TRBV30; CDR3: AWSITVSGGYT
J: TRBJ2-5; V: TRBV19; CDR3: ASSLGLGESQETQY
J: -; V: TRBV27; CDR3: ASSSPGGSSYEQY
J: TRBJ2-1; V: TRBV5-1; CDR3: ASTNSGGGSSYNEQF
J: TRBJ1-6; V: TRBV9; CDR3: ASSPGDGASPLH
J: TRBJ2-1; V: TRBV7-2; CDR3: ASSLDSSGGRNEQF
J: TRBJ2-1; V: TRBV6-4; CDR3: ASSEGQGVREQF
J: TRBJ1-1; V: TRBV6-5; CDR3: ASSYSTGQGVTEAF
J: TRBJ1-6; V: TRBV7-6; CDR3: ASSLEAGPRSPLH
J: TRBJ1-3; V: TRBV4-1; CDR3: ASSVQGISGNTIY
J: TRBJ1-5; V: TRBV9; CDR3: ASSEAPSGQPQH
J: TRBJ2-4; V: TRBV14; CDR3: ASSPILTSGGPPRNIQY
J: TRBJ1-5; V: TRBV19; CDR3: ASTLGGMNQPQH
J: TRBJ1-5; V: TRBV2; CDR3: ASSEASGGNQPQH
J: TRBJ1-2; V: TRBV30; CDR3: AWNGGQAGYT
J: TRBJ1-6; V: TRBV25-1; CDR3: ASSPGQGYGSPLH
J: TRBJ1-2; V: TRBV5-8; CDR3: ASSRYYGYT
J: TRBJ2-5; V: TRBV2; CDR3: ASRRTSGGAETQY
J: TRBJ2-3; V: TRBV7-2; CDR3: ASSSPQGVQY
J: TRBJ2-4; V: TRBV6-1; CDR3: ASSGGTELAKNIQY
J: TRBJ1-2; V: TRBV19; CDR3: ASSRAPGEGGYGYT
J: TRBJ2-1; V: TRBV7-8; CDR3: ASRSEATSGRNEQF
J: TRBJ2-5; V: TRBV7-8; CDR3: ASSLGSGPQETQY
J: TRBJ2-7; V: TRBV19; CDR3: ASSDRFYEQY
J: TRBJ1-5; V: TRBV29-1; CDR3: SVVEGRGNQPQH
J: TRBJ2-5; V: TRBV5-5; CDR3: ASSLDPTGETQY
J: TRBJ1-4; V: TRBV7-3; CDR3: ASRGLEPLQEKLF
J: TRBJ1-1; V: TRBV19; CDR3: ASRGMREDTEAF
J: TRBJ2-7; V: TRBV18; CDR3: ASSPSAASYEQY
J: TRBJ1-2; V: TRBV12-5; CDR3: ASGLAGTAVEDGYT